The T cell receptor (beta chain) described here comes from a study of T cells after yellow fever vaccination. CDR3 length equals 15 residues. Germline lookup yields CDR1 SGHTS and CDR2 YDEGEE. Trimming took 2 bases from V and 0 from J, leaving 11 bases between them. It was through 5'RACE template switching that TCR cDNA was made, with a universal primer site and UMIs added. TCRdb reanalysed the 5' RACE reads using MiXCR and keeps one entry per CDR3 protein. The data hold 200,000 to 300,000 distinct CDR3 sequences, with more than 3.5% observed a single time. Whole-study findings and limits: It was a weaker secondary response, yet one that peaked faster, at day 5 versus 15. The CD4 and CD8 compartments had a small share of their clonotypes in common. Boosting was followed by the reappearance of most primary-vaccination clones (96% CD4, around 90% CD8).

This clonotype was observed a few times. Its antigen is currently unknown. Specimen: PBMCs, collected 15 days after the yellow fever booster vaccination. This sequence was found in a man younger than 35 who received the YFV17D yellow fever vaccine. The chain employs TRBV5-8 and TRBJ2-5, with D tentatively TRBD2 (6 bases). This CDR3 is CASSLLRDYQETQYF. DNA of the CDR3: TGTGCCAGCAGCTTACTCCGGGACTACCAAGAGACCCAGTACTTC.